This T cell receptor beta chain was captured in a study of graft-versus-host responses after intestinal transplantation. Study background: Among the recipients, all got anti-thymocyte globulin induction and then tacrolimus and steroids for approximately 3 years. General study results and limits: GvH clones detected in recipient marrow included some appearing first in ileum or blood.

This CDR3 is 15 amino acids long. From germline, CDR1 is SGHAT and CDR2 FQNNGV. The V gene end was trimmed by 5 bases and the J gene end by 4 bases; junction bases not matched to a gene: 8. About this clone itself: Its target is not known.

Only in-frame clones appear in the TCRdb table, and some are missing; sequencing was by immunoSEQ multiplex PCR. The sample lists some 110,000 clones; just over 90% were seen once. Sample: unstimulated CD4+ T cells sorted from spleen or lymph node cells, taken before intestinal transplant. This clonotype was obtained from a human donor who received an intestinal transplant. J is TRBJ1-5 and V is TRBV11-2; 7 nucleotides agree with TRBD1. The CDR3 DNA sequence: TGTGCCAGCAGCCGATACACAGGGGAGAATCAGCCCCAGCATTTT. Its protein product is CASSRYTGENQPQHF.